These 31 T cell receptor beta chains were sequenced from one sample in a study of Ad26.COV2.S vaccination and SARS-CoV-2 variants. The repertoire was sequenced with immunoSEQ multiplex PCR; TCRdb's copy has only in-frame clones and lacks some. There are approximately 460,000 clones in the sample; 80% to 90% occur only once, and under 2% lies in the top ten. The treatment: roughly 20 received Ad26.COV2.S at low or high dose, single or two shots; 5 received placebo; per-sample allocation not given. Samples analyzed were those drawn on day 63 after the first vaccine or placebo injection. Sample: peripheral blood, taken in a trial of Ad26.COV2.S vaccine versus placebo. The receptor source for this set is a person aged 18-60 years who received the Ad26.COV2.S COVID-19 vaccine or a placebo.

The chain carries TRBV9 and TRBJ1-2; a possible D gene is TRBD1 (5 bases). The V gene lost 2 bases and the J gene lost 5 bases, with 16 bases spanning the gap. This CDR3 is 15 amino acids long. CDR1 is SGDLS and CDR2 is YYNGEE in the germline V gene. The CDR3 DNA sequence: TGTGCCAGCAGCGTGGGACCTTTCGAAACTTATGGCTACACCTTC. This encodes CASSVGPFETYGYTF.

J is TRBJ2-7 and V is TRBV6-2 or TRBV6-3, with D unresolved. V was trimmed by 2 bases and J by 4 bases, leaving 6 bases between them. This CDR3 has 12 residues. In germline, CDR1 is MNHEY, CDR2 SVGEGT. CDR3 amino acids: CASSYIGYEQYF. The CDR3 DNA reads as TGTGCCAGCAGTTACATTGGGTACGAGCAGTACTTC.

The chain joins TRBV18 to TRBJ2-7, with D possibly being TRBD2 (5 bases). V was clipped by 5 bases and J by 4 bases, with 15 bases between them. There are 14 residues in the CDR3. Germline V CDR1 and CDR2: KGHSH, LQKENI. In nucleotides, the CDR3 is TGTGCCAGCTCAATCGGGATTAGTTTATACGAGCAGTACTTC. It translates to CASSIGISLYEQYF.

The V and J genes are TRBV19 and TRBJ1-2; 7 positions match TRBD1. Trimming at V came to 7 bases and at J to 0 bases, leaving 5 bases not matched to a gene. CDR1 LNHDA and CDR2 SQIVND come from the germline V gene (reference sequence). The CDR3 loop spans 14 amino acids. This chain's CDR3 is CASKRDSPNYGYTF. Here the CDR3 DNA reads TGTGCCAGTAAGCGGGACAGCCCTAACTATGGCTACACCTTC. Full variable domain (remainder filled in from reference TRBV19 and TRBJ1-2): DGGITQSPKYLFRKEGQNVTLSCEQNLNHDAMYWYRQDPGQGLRLIYYSQIVNDFQKGDIAEGYSVSREKKESFPLTVTSAQKNPTAFYLCASKRDSPNYGYTFGSGTRLTVV.

The CDR3, as DNA: TGTGCCACCAGCAGAGCGAAGGGGGGTAGCGGGAGGCTCTACAATGAGCAGTTCTTC. Translating it yields CATSRAKGGSGRLYNEQFF. The rearrangement uses TRBV15 and TRBJ2-1; 10 positions match TRBD2. In germline, CDR1 is LNHNV, CDR2 YYDKDF (reference sequence). This CDR3 spans 19 amino acids. The junction had 12 bases not matched to a gene; V was cut back by 1 base and J by 3 bases.

This clone was seen just once. The rearrangement links TRBV6-2 or TRBV6-3 to TRBJ2-3; 8 bases map to TRBD2. CDR3 size: 15 residues. Germline CDR1 is MNHEY and CDR2 is SVGEGT. The junction had 6 bases not matched to a gene; V was cut back by 4 bases and J by 3 bases. Here the CDR3 reads CASSSGLGGTDTQYF. The CDR3 DNA follows: TGTGCCAGCAGTTCGGGACTAGGAGGGACAGATACGCAGTATTTT.

V gene TRBV19 combines with J gene TRBJ1-4; tentative D call: TRBD1 (5 bases). CDR3 length: 13 residues. Germline V gene data show CDR1 as LNHDA and CDR2 as SQIVND (reference sequence). Between the trimmed V and J ends, which lost 3 bases and 7 bases, there was a span of 9 bases. The CDR3 sequence: CASSISGGEKLFF. CDR3 nucleotide sequence: TGTGCCAGTAGTATCTCCGGGGGTGAAAAACTGTTTTTT.

V and J are TRBV19 and TRBJ2-5, with 9 bases fitting TRBD1. J was trimmed by 3 bases and V by 5 bases; bases with no gene match: 7. Germline V CDR1 and CDR2: LNHDA, SQIVND (reference sequence). The CDR3 has 15 residues. CDR3 coding DNA: TGTGCCAGTAGTTCAGAAGGGACAGGGAAAGAGACCCAGTACTTC. Translation: CASSSEGTGKETQYF.

There are a few counts of this clone. The CDR3 DNA sequence: TGTGCCAGTAGTATGTACGCCGGACAAATCATGAACACTGAAGCTTTCTTT. Translating it yields CASSMYAGQIMNTEAFF. The chain recombines TRBV19 with TRBJ1-1, with a possible D match to TRBD1 (5 bases). With 3 bases removed from V and 0 bases from J, the gap between germline ends came to 17 bases. The CDR3 extends over 17 amino acids. Germline loops: CDR1 LNHDA, CDR2 SQIVND (reference sequence).

The chain couples TRBV18 to TRBJ2-5, with TRBD2 matching over 9 bases. The junction had 12 bases not matched to a gene; V was cut back by 6 bases and J by 1 base. The CDR3 extends over 17 amino acids. Germline V gives CDR1 KGHSH, CDR2 LQKENI. CDR3 coding DNA: TGTGCCAGCTCCCACCTTCGTTGGGGACTAGCCCAAGAGACCCAGTACTTC. Amino acid sequence: CASSHLRWGLAQETQYF.

The DNA for the CDR3 is TGTGCCAGCAGTCCCGGGGTAGACAATGAGCAGTTCTTC. It translates to CASSPGVDNEQFF. The chain links TRBV28 to TRBJ2-1; TRBD2 is a possible D gene (5 bases). The length of the CDR3 is 13 residues. Trimming left V 5 bases short and J 5 bases short, with 10 bases between. Per the germline V gene, CDR1 is MDHEN and CDR2 is SYDVKM.

The V gene is TRBV28, the J gene TRBJ1-4, with 8 bases aligning to TRBD1. The ends lost 3 bases at V and 7 bases at J; junction bases unmatched: 10. CDR3 length equals 16 residues. Germline CDR1 MDHEN, CDR2 SYDVKM. CDR3 coding DNA: TGTGCCAGCAGTTTGCCTACAGGGGGAGAAAGTGAAAAACTGTTTTTT. This encodes CASSLPTGGESEKLFF.

The DNA of the CDR3 is TGTGCCAGCAGTTCTTCCGACACCACAGATACGCAGTATTTT. Translated, it gives CASSSSDTTDTQYF. The rearrangement joins TRBV6-5 to TRBJ2-3, with D unresolved. Germline CDR1 is MNHEY and CDR2 is SVGAGI. V dropped 4 bases and J dropped 2 bases, with 10 bases sitting between them. This CDR3 has 14 residues.

This chain connects TRBV7-2 to TRBJ2-3; 8 bases are a match to TRBD2. The CDR3 sequence is 15 residues long. Unmatched junction bases numbered 7, after V lost 1 base and J lost 7 bases. Germline V CDR1 and CDR2: SGHTA, FQGNSA. The CDR3 nucleotides read TGTGCCAGCAGCTTAGTCGGGGGGGGCTACAATACGCAGTATTTT. Its protein product is CASSLVGGGYNTQYF.

The J gene is TRBJ1-2, the V gene TRBV9, with TRBD1 matching 11 bases. Germline V gene lookup returns CDR1 SGDLS and CDR2 YYNGEE. The length of the CDR3 is 15 residues. V shed 6 bases, J shed 4 bases, and the junction held 8 bases outside the gene matches. This CDR3 reads CASTASGTGGYGYTF. CDR3 bases: TGTGCCAGCACCGCCTCCGGGACAGGGGGCTATGGCTACACCTTC.

The rearrangement uses TRBV27 and TRBJ2-1; D unresolved. This CDR3 contains 13 residues. Germline CDR1 is MNHEY and CDR2 is SMNVEV (reference sequence). The V end lost 6 bases, the J end lost 3 bases, and 9 bases lay between the germline ends. The CDR3 is CASRLQVYNEQFF. CDR3 DNA sequence: TGTGCCAGCAGGCTCCAGGTCTACAATGAGCAGTTCTTC.

The rearrangement joins TRBV27 to TRBJ1-5; D gene ambiguous. The CDR3 length is 15 residues. The V and J ends lost 5 bases and 0 bases respectively, with 11 bases between them. From germline, CDR1 is MNHEY and CDR2 SMNVEV (reference sequence). CDR3 coding DNA: TGTGCCAGCAGTCCTAATACCCTTAGCAATCAGCCCCAGCATTTT. This translates into CASSPNTLSNQPQHF.

The gene calls are TRBV28 and TRBJ1-1; D is ambiguous. Per the germline V gene, CDR1 is MDHEN and CDR2 is SYDVKM. V was trimmed by 4 bases and J by 1 base, leaving 4 bases between them. The length of the CDR3 is 12 residues. CDR3 DNA: TGTGCCAGCAGTTCTCAGAACACTGAAGCTTTCTTT. Amino acids: CASSSQNTEAFF.

The rearrangement uses TRBV7-2 and TRBJ2-1, with 9 bases that match TRBD2. Germline-derived CDR1 and CDR2 are SGHTA and FQGNSA. V gave up 2 bases and J gave up 8 bases; unmatched junction bases: 7. The CDR3 contains 15 residues. The CDR3 reads CASSLYSSGSYEQFF. The CDR3, as DNA: TGTGCCAGCAGCTTATACAGTAGCGGGAGCTATGAGCAGTTCTTC.

V and J are TRBV27 and TRBJ2-5, with a tentative D call TRBD2 (6 bases). The CDR3 covers 15 residues. V dropped 3 bases and J dropped 3 bases, with 14 bases sitting between them. CDR1 is MNHEY and CDR2 is SMNVEV in the germline V gene (reference sequence). The CDR3 DNA sequence: TGTGCCAGCAGTTTCAGCGGGTTAGGTAAAGAGACCCAGTACTTC. Translating it yields CASSFSGLGKETQYF.

V is TRBV30 and J is TRBJ1-1; a weak D match, TRBD1 (5 bases). V lost 4 bases and J lost 0, with 12 bases in between. The CDR3 extends over 14 amino acids. The germline CDR1 and CDR2 sequences are GTSNPN and SVGIG (reference sequence). CDR3 residues: CAWTILTVNTEAFF. As DNA, the CDR3 is TGTGCCTGGACCATATTGACAGTGAACACTGAAGCTTTCTTT.

Points on this clone: At the DNA level, this CDR3 is encoded by other sequences in the same sample as well. This chain connects TRBV7-8 to TRBJ1-2, with unresolved D. V lost 1 base and J lost 4, with 10 bases in between. The CDR3 runs to 14 residues. Germline lookup yields CDR1 SGHVS and CDR2 FQNEAQ. This chain's CDR3 is CASSLGEIGYGYTF. The CDR3 coding sequence is TGTGCCAGCAGCTTAGGGGAGATCGGCTATGGCTACACCTTC.

CDR3 residues: CASSPGQGGYGYTF. CDR3 DNA sequence: TGTGCCAGCAGCCCCGGACAGGGCGGATATGGCTACACCTTC. The gene calls are TRBV6-5 and TRBJ1-2; 8 bases are a match to TRBD1. This CDR3 region has 14 residues. J gave up 5 bases and V 6 bases, and 8 bases lay outside the gene matches. In germline, CDR1 is MNHEY, CDR2 SVGAGI.

This chain connects TRBV30 to TRBJ2-1; no clear D. The V end was cut by 0 bases, the J end by 10 bases, with 10 bases between. Germline V gene lookup returns CDR1 GTSNPN and CDR2 SVGIG (reference sequence). The CDR3 consists of 12 residues. The CDR3 nucleotides read TGTGCCTGGAGTGTACCGGAGCCGGAGCAGTTCTTC. This sequence encodes CAWSVPEPEQFF.

This clone has only one observation. The rearrangement uses TRBV7-2 and TRBJ2-1; D gene ambiguous. The CDR3 loop spans 15 amino acids. Germline CDR1 is SGHTA and CDR2 is FQGNSA. V lost 2 bases, J lost 6 bases, and 14 bases lay in between. The DNA for the CDR3 is TGTGCCAGCAGCTTAAGGACGGTAGCTTCCAATGAGCAGTTCTTC. It yields the protein CASSLRTVASNEQFF. The whole variable domain, remainder taken from reference TRBV7-2 and TRBJ2-1, is GAGVSQSPSNKVTEKGKDVELRCDPISGHTALYWYRQSLGQGLEFLIYFQGNSAPDKSGLPSDRFSAERTGGSVSTLTIQRTQQEDSAVYLCASSLRTVASNEQFFGPGTRLTVL.

This sequence joins TRBV28 and TRBJ1-2; TRBD1 aligns across 7 bases. Germline V gives CDR1 MDHEN, CDR2 SYDVKM. Trimming cost V 3 bases and J 8 bases; bases outside gene matches: 3. CDR3 length: 12 amino acids. CDR3 nucleotide sequence: TGTGCCAGCAGTTTCAGGGGGTTAGGCTACACCTTC. This gives the protein CASSFRGLGYTF.

The chain links TRBV28 to TRBJ1-6, with no clear D. Per germline, CDR1 MDHEN and CDR2 SYDVKM. Deletions cut 0 bases from V and 10 bases from J, with 10 bases between. CDR3 length: 14 residues. CDR3 sequence (DNA): TGTGCCAGCAGTTTATGGGGCCCCAACTCACCCCTCCACTTT. It is translated as CASSLWGPNSPLHF. Full variable domain (rest looked up from reference TRBV28 and TRBJ1-6): DVKVTQSSRYLVKRTGEKVFLECVQDMDHENMFWYRQDPGLGLRLIYFSYDVKMKEKGDIPEGYSVSREKKERFSLILESASTNQTSMYLCASSLWGPNSPLHFGNGTRLTVT.

V is TRBV9 and J is TRBJ1-2; TRBD1 matches at 7 bases. Germline CDR1 reads SGDLS; CDR2 reads YYNGEE. CDR3 size: 15 residues. V dropped 4 bases and J dropped 3; count of bases not matched to a gene: 9. The CDR3 coding sequence is TGTGCCAGCAGCTCAAGACAGGGCCACTACTATGGCTACACCTTC. This translates into CASSSRQGHYYGYTF.

This chain links TRBV6-5 with TRBJ2-1; D is ambiguous. The CDR3 is made up of 13 amino acids. V was shortened by 0 bases and J by 7 bases, with 7 bases between the two germline ends. Germline CDR1 is MNHEY and CDR2 is SVGAGI. The CDR3 here is CASSYSDENEQFF. The CDR3 coding sequence is TGTGCCAGCAGTTACTCAGATGAGAATGAGCAGTTCTTC.

In DNA, the CDR3 is TGTGCCTGGAGTAGGGGGACAGAACGGGTTTCGTTCCATGGCTACACCTTC. This sequence encodes CAWSRGTERVSFHGYTF. V gene TRBV30 combines with J gene TRBJ1-2, with TRBD1 matching over 7 bases. Germline V gene sequence: CDR1 GTSNPN, CDR2 SVGIG (reference sequence). The junction had 18 bases not matched to a gene; V was cut back by 2 bases and J by 6 bases. The CDR3 runs to 17 residues.

The rearrangement joins TRBV10-1 to TRBJ2-1; D unresolved. The V and J ends lost 11 bases and 6 bases respectively, with 5 bases between them. The CDR3 loop spans 9 amino acids. Germline CDR1 and CDR2: WNHNN and SYGVQD (reference sequence). The CDR3 here is CAALNEQFF. In nucleotides, the CDR3 is TGCGCCGCCCTCAATGAGCAGTTCTTC.